This is a list of T cell receptor beta chains from one sample in a study of blood T cell repertoires in COVID-19. Data came from immunoSEQ multiplex PCR; TCRdb stores just in-frame clones and leaves some out. There are 250,000 or so clones in the sample; about 83% occur only once, and around 4% lies in the top ten. Specimen: peripheral blood. Every receptor here comes from a man between 50 and 59 years old with acute or convalescent COVID-19. CDR3s include the opening cysteine and the closing phenylalanine or tryptophan. D genes are given only for firm matches. Clone size, where shown, is once, few, many, or a class for clones that have expanded.

>.|TRBJ1-2|TRBV7-2|13|.
TGTGCCAGCAGCTCCGAGGTAGGCAGAGGCTACACCTTC
CASSSEVGRGYTF
>TRBD2|TRBJ2-7|TRBV11-2|15|.
TGTGCCAGCAGCTTAGGTGCGGGAGGAACCTACGAGCAGTACTTC
CASSLGAGGTYEQYF
>.|TRBJ1-4|TRBV6-5|14|.
TGTGCCAGCAGAGGCCAGGGAATAAATGAAAAACTGTTTTTT
CASRGQGINEKLFF
>.|TRBJ2-2|TRBV18|15|.
TGTGCCAGCTCCCCTTCGCAGGGTCACACCGGGGAGCTGTTTTTT
CASSPSQGHTGELFF
>TRBD1|TRBJ2-7|TRBV19|14|once
TGTGCCAGTAGTATAAGGGACAGGTCCTACGAGCAGTACTTC
CASSIRDRSYEQYF
>.|TRBJ2-5|TRBV6-5|14|.
TGTGCCAGCAGAGCATCTTTCGGCCAAGAGACCCAGTACTTC
CASRASFGQETQYF
>.|TRBJ1-4|TRBV4-1|14|.
TGCGCCAGCAGCCCGAACAGAATTAATGAAAAACTGTTTTTT
CASSPNRINEKLFF
>.|TRBJ2-1|TRBV7-8|17|once
TGTGCCAGCAGGGCGATGGCAAGCGGAAGCTCCTACAATGAGCAGTTCTTC
CASRAMASGSSYNEQFF
>TRBD1|TRBJ1-2|TRBV5-1|17|many
TGCGCCAGCAGCTTGGGGGCCGAAAGGGGGCCCCTATATGGCTACACCTTC
CASSLGAERGPLYGYTF
>TRBD2|TRBJ2-1|TRBV11-2|15|.
TGTGCCAGCAGCTTAGGCGGGGGTTCCTACAATGAGCAGTTCTTC
CASSLGGGSYNEQFF
>TRBD1|TRBJ1-5|TRBV27|15|.
TGTGCCAGCAGGAGGGGGACAGCACCAAACCTGCCCCAGCATTTT
CASRRGTAPNLPQHF
>TRBD2|TRBJ2-1|TRBV4-1|16|.
TGCGCCAGCAGCCTATTGAGCGGGAGGGCCAAGGATGAGCAGTTCTTC
CASSLLSGRAKDEQFF
>.|TRBJ1-4|TRBV7-9|14|.
TGTGCCAGCAGCTTCAGCGGTGCTAATGAAAAACTGTTTTTT
CASSFSGANEKLFF
>.|TRBJ2-1|TRBV9|15|.
TGTGCCAGCAGCGTAGGGGACGTCGGAGGGAATGAGCAGTTCTTC
CASSVGDVGGNEQFF
>TRBD1|TRBJ2-7|TRBV4-2|15|.
TGTGCCAGCAGCCAGGCGACAGGGGCCCTCTACGAGCAGTACTTC
CASSQATGALYEQYF
>.|TRBJ2-3|TRBV27|14|.
TGTGCCAGCAGTTTCGGCGGTAGCACAGATACGCAGTATTTT
CASSFGGSTDTQYF
>TRBD1|TRBJ1-1|TRBV6-5|14|once
TGTGCCAGCAGTTACTCGAGGCAGGGGGCGAAGGCTTTCTTT
CASSYSRQGAKAFF
>.|TRBJ1-2|TRBV28|13|.
TGTGCCAGCAGTGGCGGGGTTAACTATGGCTACACCTTC
CASSGGVNYGYTF
>TRBD2|TRBJ2-3|TRBV30|14|few
TGTGCTACGCGGGCGGGGGGGAGCACAGATACGCAGTATTTT
CATRAGGSTDTQYF
>.|TRBJ1-1|TRBV7-2|15|.
TGTGCCAGCAGCTGGCCCAGGGGACCGAACACTGAAGCTTTCTTT
CASSWPRGPNTEAFF
>.|TRBJ2-3|TRBV24-1|12|.
TGTGCCACAGAGGGCAGTCTAGATACGCAGTATTTT
CATEGSLDTQYF
>TRBD1|TRBJ2-7|TRBV11-2|15|.
TGTGCCAGCAGCTTAGGCAGGGGGCGCATATACGAGCAGTACTTC
CASSLGRGRIYEQYF
>TRBD1|TRBJ2-5|TRBV12-5|13|few
TGTGCTAGTGCAGGGACAGCCCAAGAGACCCAGTACTTC
CASAGTAQETQYF
>TRBD1|TRBJ1-1|TRBV6-5|15|.
TGTGCCAGCAGTAAGTCGAGGACAGGGGTCTTAGAAGCTTTCTTT
CASSKSRTGVLEAFF
>TRBD1|TRBJ1-3|TRBV3-1/TRBV3-2|16|.
TGTGCCAGCAGCGATTTGGGGACAGTCTCTGGAAACACCATATATTTT
CASSDLGTVSGNTIYF
>.|TRBJ2-7|TRBV10-3|13|.
TGTGCCATCAGTGAGAGGGGGACCTACGAGCAGTACTTC
CAISERGTYEQYF
>TRBD1|TRBJ2-3|TRBV28|15|.
TGTGCCAGCAGCTTGACAGGGGTTGGCACAGATACGCAGTATTTT
CASSLTGVGTDTQYF
>TRBD1|TRBJ1-3|TRBV7-8|16|.
TGTGCCAGCAGCCTGGGACAGGCAGGGGGTGGAAACACCATATATTTT
CASSLGQAGGGNTIYF
>.|TRBJ2-6|TRBV9|15|.
TGTGCCAGCAGCAAATTTCACTCTGGGGCCAACGTCCTGACTTTC
CASSKFHSGANVLTF
>TRBD1|TRBJ2-7|TRBV30|13|few
TGTGCCTGGTCCCGGGACAGGGGACGGGGGGGAGACTTC
CAWSRDRGRGGDF
>TRBD1|TRBJ1-2|TRBV28|14|.
TGTGCCAGCAGGGAGGGGACAGGGAAGTATGGCTACACCTTC
CASREGTGKYGYTF
>.|TRBJ1-4|TRBV5-5|18|.
TGTGCCAGCAGCTTGACCATGGGGGCAAACAGAATAAATGAAAAACTGTTTTTT
CASSLTMGANRINEKLFF
>TRBD1|TRBJ1-5|TRBV7-8|14|.
TGTGCCAGCAGCCCAGGGACAGGGGATCAGCCCCAGCATTTT
CASSPGTGDQPQHF
>.|TRBJ2-7|TRBV7-9|14|once
TGTGCCAGCAGCTTGGAGGTGATCAACTACGAGCAGTACTTC
CASSLEVINYEQYF
>.|TRBJ2-7|TRBV18|16|.
TGTGCCAGCTCAGACCAGAGCACAGCCTTCTCCTACGAGCAGTACTTC
CASSDQSTAFSYEQYF
>TRBD2|TRBJ2-2|TRBV19|12|.
TGTGCCAGTAGCCGGGGGGCCGGGGAGCTGTTTTTT
CASSRGAGELFF
>.|TRBJ1-2|TRBV29-1|14|.
TGCAGCGTTCTTTCTGGGGGGGCCGGGGTTGGCTACACCTTC
CSVLSGGAGVGYTF
>TRBD2|TRBJ2-1|TRBV23-1|16|.
TGCGCCAGCAGTCAACCCCGGGAGGGCCAGTACAATGAGCAGTTCTTC
CASSQPREGQYNEQFF
>TRBD2|TRBJ2-3|TRBV28|16|.
TGTGCCAGCAGTCACGGAGGACTAGCGGAAACAGATACGCAGTATTTT
CASSHGGLAETDTQYF
>.|TRBJ1-1|TRBV19|15|.
TGTGCCAGTAATTCCCTGGACAGCTGGGTATCTGAAGCTTTCTTT
CASNSLDSWVSEAFF
>.|TRBJ2-4|TRBV19|14|.
TGTGCCAGTAGTATCAGGGTGGGCAAAAACATTCAGTACTTC
CASSIRVGKNIQYF
>.|TRBJ2-3|TRBV12-3/TRBV12-4|11|.
TGTGCCAGCGGCACCCCGGATACGCAGTATTTT
CASGTPDTQYF
>TRBD1|TRBJ1-6|TRBV2|13|.
TGTGCCAGCAGGGAAGGGGGCAATTCACCCCTCCACTTT
CASREGGNSPLHF
>TRBD2|TRBJ2-7|TRBV4-1|15|.
TGCGCCAGCAGCCTCCCGGGGGCGGGAGGGTACGAGCAGTACTTC
CASSLPGAGGYEQYF
>.|TRBJ1-5|TRBV9|15|.
TGTGCCAGCAGCGTAGGAGGGGGAGACAATCAGCCCCAGCATTTT
CASSVGGGDNQPQHF
>.|TRBJ2-3|TRBV5-1|11|.
TGCGCCAGCAGCTCGACAGATACGCAGTATTTT
CASSSTDTQYF
>.|TRBJ1-6|TRBV7-9|14|.
TGTGCCAGCAGCGAGGACACCGGAAATTCACCCCTCCACTTT
CASSEDTGNSPLHF
>.|TRBJ1-1|TRBV28|14|.
TGTGCCAGCACCAGTGGCAGGGGGAACACTGAAGCTTTCTTT
CASTSGRGNTEAFF
>TRBD1|TRBJ2-7|TRBV7-9|12|.
TGTGCCAGCAGCTACACAGGGGTTGAGCAGTACTTC
CASSYTGVEQYF
>.|TRBJ1-3|TRBV6-5|14|.
TGTGCCAGCATCGAAGGGGCCTCTGGAAACACCATATATTTT
CASIEGASGNTIYF
>TRBD1|TRBJ1-2|TRBV27|18|.
TGTGCCAGCAGTTTTATCGCCGGGACAGGGGACCTGGGGTATGGCTACACCTTC
CASSFIAGTGDLGYGYTF
>.|TRBJ2-6|TRBV21-1|20|.
TGTGCCAGCAGCAAAGGTGGATGGGCTAGCGGGAAGCCGGGGGCCAACGTCCTGACTTTC
CASSKGGWASGKPGANVLTF
>TRBD1|TRBJ2-7|TRBV6-1|14|.
TGTGCCAGCAGTGAGGACAGGGGGGTGAGGGAGCAGTACTTC
CASSEDRGVREQYF
>TRBD1|TRBJ1-6|TRBV19|17|.
TGTGCCAGTAGTATTCGGTGGGACAGCTCCTATAATTCACCCCTCCACTTT
CASSIRWDSSYNSPLHF
>.|TRBJ2-7|TRBV6-5|13|few
TGTGCCAGCAGTTTTCAGGGTCGGAACGAGCAGTACTTC
CASSFQGRNEQYF